This TCR beta chain comes out of a study of neurological immune-mediated disorders (dated by TCRdb to the late 2010s). Some background on the complete study: Peripheral blood TCR-beta repertoires from patients with HTLV-I-associated myelopathy (HAM/TSP), patients with multiple sclerosis, and healthy controls were compared in the study using UMI-based sequencing. The approximately 100 TCR-beta libraries included longitudinal samples, technical triplicates and paired sorted CD4+ and CD8+ T-cell subsets alongside PBMC samples. The cohort comprised 68 subjects: about 15 HAM/TSP patients, roughly 34 multiple sclerosis patients and around 20 healthy controls.

Broader findings and caveats from the paper: No identical CDR3 amino acid sequences were shared among expanded clones across subjects, suggesting private TCR-beta repertoires in all groups. TCR clonal expansion was highest in HAM/TSP patients and lowest in MS patients, with MS patients falling below even healthy controls.

cDNA synthesis used template-switch 5'RACE with a primer carrying a 10-nucleotide random unique molecular identifier tagging each TCR transcript. Every sequencing run yielded over 170 million TCR-beta sequences covering 15-18 subjects. Total RNA was extracted with the RNeasy kit. TCR-beta VDJ regions were amplified with primers for the TCR constant region and the 5'RACE anchor, using the KAPA Real-time Library Amplification kit. A first PCR added sample indexes and Illumina adaptors, after which a second PCR increased the library yield. The roughly 650 bp TCR product was size-selected on a 2% E-gel SizeSelection system after Ampure bead purification. Before pooling, library quality was checked on a Bioanalyzer, concentration was measured with Qubit, and libraries were quantified with the Kapa Library Quantification kit. Paired-end 2 x 150 bp sequencing of the libraries was performed on an Illumina HiSeq 2500. To increase sequence diversity, roughly 24-30% phiX was spiked into each library pool. The original methods were these. Quality-filtered reads were processed with the UMI-based MiGEC pipeline, which removed over 85% of raw TCR sequences during error correction. VDJ genes were aligned to IMGT germline references, and clonotypes were defined by unique CDR3 amino acid sequence plus V-J genes. Clonal expansion, Shannon diversity and CDR3 relatedness were evaluated with VDJtools (CalcPairwiseDistances, ClusterSamples), while phylogenetic trees were built in CLCbio workbench. Expanded clones were defined as having at least 8 unique UMIs, based on coefficient-of-variation modelling across technical triplicates. In TCRdb, the public reads were trimmed at Q25 with fastp and aligned with MiXCR, with productive beta chains retained. Duplicate CDR3 protein sequences are folded into a single record with the most common DNA and genes. These V and J calls rely on TCRdb rather than the paper's analysis. In all, the sample holds approximately 38,000 distinct CDR3 sequences, and 7.2% of those were seen once. Roughly 5.6% of the sample belongs to the ten largest clones.

This clonotype was observed many times. What this receptor recognizes is not known. Base qualities were left out, and no much larger clone turns up one base away. Healthy controls were blood bank volunteers in Maryland, USA. TCR libraries for sorted subsets were made from approximately 960,000 sorted CD4+ or CD8+ T cells. Peripheral blood was subjected to Ficoll-Hypaque density gradient centrifugation to isolate PBMCs, which were then cryopreserved in liquid nitrogen. Paired sorted CD4+ and CD8+ subsets came from healthy controls, HAM/TSP patients and MS patients. The germline V gene provides CDR1 MDHEN and CDR2 SYDVKM. The trim is 3 bases for V and 4 bases for J, with a gap of 12 bases between the germline ends. The CDR3 contains 14 residues, cysteine and phenylalanine counted. Here the CDR3 DNA is all that survives: 42 bases in frame from base 1.

The chain is made from TRBV28 and TRBJ1-2, with an unclear D gene assignment. The source material was CD4+ T cells from blood. This receptor was taken from a man aged 45 to 65 in good health. The CDR3 region has the sequence CASSLGGQAYGYTF. At the DNA level, the sequence is TGTGCCAGCAGTTTGGGTGGGCAGGCCTATGGCTACACCTTC.